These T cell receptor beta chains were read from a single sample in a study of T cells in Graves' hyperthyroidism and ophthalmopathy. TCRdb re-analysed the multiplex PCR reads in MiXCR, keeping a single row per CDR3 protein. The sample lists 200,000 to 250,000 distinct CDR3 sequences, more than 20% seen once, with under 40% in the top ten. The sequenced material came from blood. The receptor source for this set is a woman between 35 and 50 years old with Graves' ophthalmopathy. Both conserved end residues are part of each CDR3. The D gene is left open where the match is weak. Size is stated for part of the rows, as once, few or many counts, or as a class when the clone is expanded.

CDR3nt: TGTGCCAGCAGCCCCCCGCATGGCAACACTGAAGCTTTCTTT
CDR3aa: CASSPPHGNTEAFF
d_gene: -
v_gene: TRBV12-3/TRBV12-4
j_gene: TRBJ1-1
abundance: -

CDR3nt: TGTGCCAGCAGCCAGCCGACTAGCGCGAACACCGGGGAGCTGTTTTTT
CDR3aa: CASSQPTSANTGELFF
d_gene: TRBD2
v_gene: TRBV11-1
j_gene: TRBJ2-2
abundance: many

CDR3nt: TGTGCCAGCAGTTTATCACAGGGGGGTGGCTACACCTTC
CDR3aa: CASSLSQGGGYTF
d_gene: TRBD1
v_gene: TRBV27
j_gene: TRBJ1-2
abundance: many

CDR3nt: TGCGCCAGCAGCCAGAGGCAGACTAGCGGGAAGAACACCGAAAAGGAGCTGTTTTTT
CDR3aa: CASSQRQTSGKNTEKELFF
d_gene: TRBD2
v_gene: TRBV4-1
j_gene: TRBJ2-2
abundance: many

CDR3nt: TGTGCCAGCAGTTTCGGACGGGACCCATCGACCTACGAGCGGTACTTC
CDR3aa: CASSFGRDPSTYERYF
d_gene: -
v_gene: TRBV12-3/TRBV12-4
j_gene: TRBJ2-7
abundance: few

CDR3nt: TGTGCCAGCAGCCAAGAGAGGGGCTCGAGCAATCAGCCCCAGCATTTT
CDR3aa: CASSQERGSSNQPQHF
d_gene: -
v_gene: TRBV3-1
j_gene: TRBJ1-5
abundance: many

CDR3nt: TGTGCCAGCAGTTCCGAGGACAGGTCGGTCTACGAGCAGTACTTC
CDR3aa: CASSSEDRSVYEQYF
d_gene: TRBD1
v_gene: TRBV6-5
j_gene: TRBJ2-7
abundance: once

CDR3nt: TGTGCCACCAGCAGCCTTCGTCAAGAGACCCAGTACTTC
CDR3aa: CATSSLRQETQYF
d_gene: -
v_gene: TRBV15
j_gene: TRBJ2-5
abundance: many

CDR3nt: TGTGCCAGCAAAGTTCCATCGTACGAGCAGTACTTC
CDR3aa: CASKVPSYEQYF
d_gene: -
v_gene: TRBV28
j_gene: TRBJ2-7
abundance: -

CDR3nt: TGTGCCAGCAGGCCCCGACGTACGTCCTACGAGCAGTACTTC
CDR3aa: CASRPRRTSYEQYF
d_gene: -
v_gene: TRBV12-3/TRBV12-4
j_gene: TRBJ2-7
abundance: -

CDR3nt: TGTGCCAGCAGCGTAACGCGGACAGGGGGGAACACCGGGGAGCTGTTTTTT
CDR3aa: CASSVTRTGGNTGELFF
d_gene: TRBD1
v_gene: TRBV9
j_gene: TRBJ2-2
abundance: many

CDR3nt: TGCGCCAGCAGCCAAGGTGGCCTAAGCTCCTATAATTCACCCCTCCACTTT
CDR3aa: CASSQGGLSSYNSPLHF
d_gene: -
v_gene: TRBV4-1
j_gene: TRBJ1-6
abundance: many

CDR3nt: TGTGCCACCAGTAGGACTAGTCACCAAGAGACCCAGTACTTC
CDR3aa: CATSRTSHQETQYF
d_gene: TRBD2
v_gene: TRBV24-1
j_gene: TRBJ2-5
abundance: -

CDR3nt: TGTGCCACCAGCAGGGGGGTTAATGGGGCCAACGTCCTGACTTTC
CDR3aa: CATSRGVNGANVLTF
d_gene: -
v_gene: TRBV15
j_gene: TRBJ2-6
abundance: few

CDR3nt: TGTGCCAGCAGACCCCTCGGGCCCGGGGAGCTGTTTTTT
CDR3aa: CASRPLGPGELFF
d_gene: -
v_gene: TRBV7-2
j_gene: TRBJ2-2
abundance: few

CDR3nt: TGTGCCAGCACCCAACCTGGGACAGGACGGGGGGCCCAGTACTTC
CDR3aa: CASTQPGTGRGAQYF
d_gene: -
v_gene: TRBV12-3/TRBV12-4
j_gene: TRBJ2-5
abundance: once

CDR3nt: TGTGCCTGGAGTGTACAGGTCGACACTGAAGCTTTCTTT
CDR3aa: CAWSVQVDTEAFF
d_gene: -
v_gene: TRBV30
j_gene: TRBJ1-1
abundance: many

CDR3nt: TGTGCCAGCAGTCCCTATTCCAGGGAAAACTATGGCTACACCTTC
CDR3aa: CASSPYSRENYGYTF
d_gene: -
v_gene: TRBV28
j_gene: TRBJ1-2
abundance: many

CDR3nt: TGTGCCAGCAGCATCGACAGGGCGAACACCGGGGAGCTGTTTTTT
CDR3aa: CASSIDRANTGELFF
d_gene: TRBD1
v_gene: TRBV11-3
j_gene: TRBJ2-2
abundance: -

CDR3nt: TGTGCCAGCAGGAACAGGGAGAACACTGAAGCTTTCTTT
CDR3aa: CASRNRENTEAFF
d_gene: -
v_gene: TRBV28
j_gene: TRBJ1-1
abundance: few

CDR3nt: TGCAGCGTTGAAGATCAGGGGAACGAGCAGTACTTC
CDR3aa: CSVEDQGNEQYF
d_gene: -
v_gene: TRBV29-1
j_gene: TRBJ2-7
abundance: many

CDR3nt: TGTGCCAGCAGCTTAGTAGGGGGGTTGGAGAACCAGCATTTT
CDR3aa: CASSLVGGLENQHF
d_gene: -
v_gene: TRBV7-2
j_gene: TRBJ1-5
abundance: many

CDR3nt: TGTGCCAGCTTTTCTTTCGCTAACTATGGCTACACCTTC
CDR3aa: CASFSFANYGYTF
d_gene: -
v_gene: TRBV6-1
j_gene: TRBJ1-2
abundance: -

CDR3nt: TGTGCCAGCAGTGCGTTAAGGGGTGAAACTGAAGCTTTCTTT
CDR3aa: CASSALRGETEAFF
d_gene: -
v_gene: TRBV2
j_gene: TRBJ1-1
abundance: many

CDR3nt: TGTGCCAGCAGCGTCTGGGTGAACACTGAAGCTTTCTTT
CDR3aa: CASSVWVNTEAFF
d_gene: -
v_gene: TRBV9
j_gene: TRBJ1-1
abundance: many

CDR3nt: TGTGCCTGGAGTTGGGGGACAGGGCGCACCGGGGAGCTGTTTTTT
CDR3aa: CAWSWGTGRTGELFF
d_gene: TRBD1
v_gene: TRBV30
j_gene: TRBJ2-2
abundance: many

CDR3nt: TGCGCCAGCAGCCAATTCGACACCGCGAGCTCCTACGAGCAGTACTTC
CDR3aa: CASSQFDTASSYEQYF
d_gene: -
v_gene: TRBV4-1
j_gene: TRBJ2-7
abundance: many

CDR3nt: TGTGCCAGCAGTCGCGGCGGGGGAGCCAACGTCCTGACTTTC
CDR3aa: CASSRGGGANVLTF
d_gene: TRBD2
v_gene: TRBV12-3/TRBV12-4
j_gene: TRBJ2-6
abundance: many

CDR3nt: TGTGCCTGGACCGGTCCGAGACTAGCCCTCGGAGAGACCCAGTACTTC
CDR3aa: CAWTGPRLALGETQYF
d_gene: TRBD2
v_gene: TRBV30
j_gene: TRBJ2-5
abundance: many

CDR3nt: TGTGCCAGCAGGATAATCCGGGACAGCTCCTACGAGCAGTACTTC
CDR3aa: CASRIIRDSSYEQYF
d_gene: TRBD1
v_gene: TRBV28
j_gene: TRBJ2-7
abundance: many

CDR3nt: TGCAGCGTTGAAGAGGGCTTTGAAGCTTTCTTT
CDR3aa: CSVEEGFEAFF
d_gene: -
v_gene: TRBV29-1
j_gene: TRBJ1-1
abundance: many

CDR3nt: TGCAGTGCTAGTTCCTATAACACCGGGGAGCTGTTTTTT
CDR3aa: CSASSYNTGELFF
d_gene: -
v_gene: TRBV20-1
j_gene: TRBJ2-2
abundance: many

CDR3nt: TGTGCCAGCAGTCCGGAGGGGCTAGCCGGGGAGCTGTTTTTT
CDR3aa: CASSPEGLAGELFF
d_gene: -
v_gene: TRBV11-2
j_gene: TRBJ2-2
abundance: many

CDR3nt: -
CDR3aa: CASGLVMGRGTEAFF
d_gene: -
v_gene: TRBV12-5
j_gene: TRBJ1-1
abundance: many

CDR3nt: TGTGCCAGCAGCTTAGAGGCTAGCGGGAACTGGGGGGAGCTGTTTTTT
CDR3aa: CASSLEASGNWGELFF
d_gene: TRBD2
v_gene: TRBV7-8
j_gene: TRBJ2-2
abundance: many

CDR3nt: TGTGCCAGCAGTTGGGGGCGCGGATTCGAGCAGTACTTC
CDR3aa: CASSWGRGFEQYF
d_gene: -
v_gene: TRBV28
j_gene: TRBJ2-7
abundance: -

CDR3nt: TGCAGTGCTAGAGATCTGGTGGCAGAGACCCAGTACTTC
CDR3aa: CSARDLVAETQYF
d_gene: -
v_gene: TRBV20-1
j_gene: TRBJ2-5
abundance: many

CDR3nt: TGTGCCAGCAGCGCCGGTGGGGCAGTCACCTACGAGCAGTACTTC
CDR3aa: CASSAGGAVTYEQYF
d_gene: -
v_gene: TRBV9
j_gene: TRBJ2-7
abundance: many

CDR3nt: TGTGCCAGCAGTTCCGCCCGTCGTGGCTACACCTTC
CDR3aa: CASSSARRGYTF
d_gene: -
v_gene: TRBV28
j_gene: TRBJ1-2
abundance: many